This T cell receptor beta chain was found in a study of cytomegalovirus exposure and HLA in healthy donors. Germline V gives CDR1 SGHVS, CDR2 FNYEAQ. The CDR3 contains 16 residues. The ends lost 5 bases at V and 3 bases at J; junction bases unmatched: 10. Details on this clone: What it recognizes is unknown.

Study findings and constraints: A later analysis associated 15,000 or so TCR beta sequences with HLA alleles at a 0.05 false discovery rate. In a later analysis, a missense DCLRE1C variant was linked to TCR beta V- and J-gene trimming.

A multiplex PCR was run with 60 Vbeta primers and 13 Jbeta primers. TCRdb keeps only in-frame clones here, not all; method: immunoSEQ multiplex PCR. Here the sample spans 95,000 to 150,000 clones, about 70% being singletons. The TCR was taken from a woman in her thirties or forties in good health and CMV-seronegative. Sequenced: PBMCs. This chain connects TRBV7-6 to TRBJ2-3; 8 nucleotides match TRBD2. CDR3 amino acids: CASSPTSGPITDTQYF. The CDR3, as DNA: TGTGCCAGCAGCCCTACTAGCGGACCCATTACAGATACGCAGTATTTT.